This paragraph covers one T cell receptor (beta chain) sequence. Its antigen is not known. The data are from a study of T cell therapy after organ transplantation. Study-level points and caveats: Few nonresponder expansions may reflect low coverage from poor CD8+ yield.

Patients were solid-organ transplant recipients with drug-resistant or recurrent cytomegalovirus. Data came from immunoSEQ multiplex PCR; TCRdb stores just in-frame clones and leaves some out. Of 40,000 to 60,000 clones in the sample, 94% were seen once. This CDR3 region has 16 residues. Germline V gene lookup returns CDR1 MGHRA and CDR2 YSYEKL. Trimming took off 2 bases at V and 2 bases at J, with 13 bases between the two ends. This chain joins TRBV4-1 and TRBJ1-5; D is possibly TRBD1 (5 bases). The sample here was CD8+ T cells from blood, taken before autologous CMV-specific T cell therapy. The sequence came from a human patient who had received a solid organ transplant and had CMV disease. The CDR3 region is CASSQSPGMGNQPQHF. CDR3 in DNA: TGCGCCAGCAGCCAATCACCAGGGATGGGCAATCAGCCCCAGCATTTT.